These T cell receptor beta chains were read from a single sample in a study of shared clonotypes between healthy human individuals. TCRdb's copy holds only in-frame clones and misses some; the assay was immunoSEQ multiplex PCR. Of 1,100,000 or so clones in the sample, about 80% were seen once. Material: memory CD4+ T cells from PBMCs. The receptors come from a man aged 18 to 30 in good health. Some clones in this sample may be carry-over from other donors' samples. Both conserved end residues are part of each CDR3.

CDR3 length | J gene | V gene | CDR3 protein
12 | TRBJ1-4 | TRBV5-1 | CASSRSDEKLFF
13 | TRBJ1-5 | TRBV5-6 | CASSLGGDQPQHF
18 | TRBJ2-1 | TRBV28 | CASRGVGVVKDSYNEQFF
14 | TRBJ2-7 | TRBV5-1 | CASSIGTSVYEQYF
12 | TRBJ1-1 | TRBV2 | CASSDYRGRTFF
13 | TRBJ1-2 | TRBV4-3 | CASSPSDRYGYTF
18 | TRBJ2-3 | TRBV28 | CASSLSGAGRRGTDTQYF
15 | TRBJ2-3 | TRBV7-3 | CASSLQSPGADTQYF
13 | TRBJ1-1 | TRBV30 | CAWSPTGNTEAFF
20 | TRBJ2-2 | TRBV19 | CASSTPLAGGLPTNTGELFF
16 | TRBJ2-2 | TRBV27 | CASSWTRLTSSGELFF
14 | TRBJ1-1 | TRBV28 | CASSLGGGATEAFF
16 | TRBJ1-4 | TRBV18 | CASSPRQGSTNEKLFF
15 | TRBJ2-2 | TRBV28 | CASSSQNRPTGELFF
15 | TRBJ2-7 | TRBV11-3 | CASSSGQGETYEQYF
14 | TRBJ1-4 | TRBV19 | CASSNDRVNEKLFF
15 | TRBJ2-3 | TRBV27 | CASSPRTGPPATQYF
17 | TRBJ2-2 | TRBV4-1 | CASSQEIAGANTGELFF
15 | TRBJ1-1 | TRBV5-4 | CASSFVTGVGTEAFF
15 | TRBJ1-2 | TRBV6-6 | CASDDTGGGSYGYTF
16 | TRBJ2-2 | TRBV27 | CASSLTSGRRTGELFF